This TCR beta chain was recorded in a study of stem cell transplantation in POMP-related autoinflammatory disease. Study as a whole: CD8+ T cells were low and CD4+ cells naive-skewed before transplant. Study results and limitations: In PRAID patients, the number of distinct TRB V-J gene pairings was restricted. Across all analyzed T-cell subsets, patients with PRAID tended toward reduced diversity and increased clonality.

Measured with immunoSEQ multiplex PCR; TCRdb has only the in-frame clones, and not every one. The table has tens of thousands of clones, approximately 90% seen once; the top ten hold around 0.66%. Between the trimmed V and J ends, which lost 1 base and 4 bases, there was a span of 7 bases. CDR1 is MNHEY and CDR2 is SMNVEV in the germline V gene (reference sequence). The CDR3 totals 14 residues. PRAID featured prominent immunodeficiency. Of note for this clone: The target antigen is unknown.

This chain links TRBV27 with TRBJ2-2; D not resolved. This clonotype was sampled from a human patient with POMP-related autoinflammation and immune dysregulation (PRAID). A subset of T cells may come from the graft donor. The specimen comprised CD4+ T cells from PBMCs, sampled after stem cell transplantation. The CDR3 region is CASSLLRVTGELFF. The CDR3 DNA follows: TGTGCCAGCAGTTTATTACGGGTCACCGGGGAGCTGTTTTTT.